Shown below are 22 T cell receptor beta chains from a single sample sequenced in a study of shared clonotypes between healthy human individuals. Sequencing used immunoSEQ multiplex PCR; TCRdb keeps in-frame clones, though not all of them. This sample has 2 million to 2.5 million clones; nearly 97% occur once, and the top ten carry approximately 0.13%. Sequencing was performed on naive CD4+ T cells sorted from blood. As to subset: CD45RA+ positively selected. These TCRs come from a man between 18 and 29 years old in good health.

Regarding this clone: Other DNA sequences in this specimen translate into the identical CDR3. CDR3 amino acids: CASSLATGTGELFF. CDR3 coding DNA: TGCGCCAGCAGCTTAGCTACGGGCACCGGGGAGCTGTTTTTT. The rearrangement links TRBV5-1 to TRBJ2-2; no definite D call. The length of the CDR3 is 14 residues. Trimming shortened V by 2 bases and J by 4 bases, and 9 bases separated the two germline ends. In germline, CDR1 is SGHRS, CDR2 YFSETQ.

The chain combines TRBV28 with TRBJ2-1; TRBD2 agrees at 10 bases. Germline V gene sequence: CDR1 MDHEN, CDR2 SYDVKM. With 6 bases clipped from V and 8 bases from J, the junction kept 7 bases outside the gene matches. The CDR3 runs to 14 residues. The CDR3 protein is CASSLAGAVDEQFF. The CDR3 region has the DNA TGTGCCAGCAGCCTAGCGGGAGCGGTAGATGAGCAGTTCTTC. The full variable domain, in which reference TRBV28 and TRBJ2-1 provide the parts outside the CDR3, is DVKVTQSSRYLVKRTGEKVFLECVQDMDHENMFWYRQDPGLGLRLIYFSYDVKMKEKGDIPEGYSVSREKKERFSLILESASTNQTSMYLCASSLAGAVDEQFFGPGTRLTVL.

V and J are TRBV19 and TRBJ2-3, with 7 nucleotides matching TRBD1. Losses at the gene ends were 5 bases for V and 2 bases for J; bases not matched to a gene: 7. The CDR3 is made up of 15 amino acids. The germline CDR1 and CDR2 sequences are LNHDA and SQIVND (reference sequence). This CDR3 is CASSATGQFTDTQYF. CDR3 coding DNA: TGTGCCAGTAGTGCCACGGGACAGTTCACAGATACGCAGTATTTT.

V and J are TRBV5-4 and TRBJ1-1; D unresolved. The CDR3 runs to 17 residues. Germline V gene lookup returns CDR1 SGHNT and CDR2 YYREEE (reference sequence). V lost 1 base and J lost 0, with 16 bases in between. CDR3 in amino acids: CASSLRFGQPLNTEAFF. DNA for the CDR3: TGTGCCAGCAGCTTGAGGTTCGGGCAGCCTCTGAACACTGAAGCTTTCTTT.

The J gene is TRBJ2-5, the V gene TRBV11-2; no firm D call. The CDR3 sequence is 15 residues long. Trimming took off 4 bases at V and 3 bases at J, with 15 bases between the two ends. The germline V gene encodes CDR1 SGHAT and CDR2 FQNNGV. The DNA of the CDR3 is TGTGCCAGCAGCTCCGGATGGGGTAAGGAAGAGACCCAGTACTTC. Protein sequence: CASSSGWGKEETQYF.

This CDR3 reads CAIRPTEVYEQYF. In DNA, the CDR3 is TGTGCCATCAGACCGACAGAAGTCTACGAGCAGTACTTC. The chain has TRBV10-3 and TRBJ2-7; a weak D match, TRBD1 (5 bases). Trimming pared 6 bases from V and 3 bases from J, leaving 12 bases between. This CDR3 region has 13 residues. From germline, CDR1 is ENHRY and CDR2 SYGVKD.

This clone is a singleton in its sample. This rearrangement joins TRBV6-1 to TRBJ1-2; the D is unclear. Germline CDR1 reads MNHNS; CDR2 reads SASEGT. V was clipped by 3 bases and J by 8 bases, with 13 bases between them. This CDR3 has 13 residues. The CDR3 region is CASSDWRGSGYTF. DNA of the CDR3: TGTGCCAGCAGTGATTGGAGAGGCAGCGGCTACACCTTC.

This chain connects TRBV25-1 to TRBJ1-6; TRBD1 matches 9 bases. Germline V gene data show CDR1 as MGHDK and CDR2 as SYGVNS. Unmatched junction bases numbered 6, after V lost 3 bases and J lost 9 bases. The CDR3 runs 15 residues. In nucleotides, the CDR3 is TGTGCCAGCAGTGAGACTGGACAGGGGAGTTCACCCCTCCACTTT. Translated, it gives CASSETGQGSSPLHF.

A note on this clone: The sample carries other DNA sequences with the same CDR3. The V call is TRBV30, the J call TRBJ2-3; TRBD2 matches 11 bases. CDR3 length: 14 residues. The germline CDR1 and CDR2 sequences are GTSNPN and SVGIG (reference sequence). Trimming at V came to 3 bases and at J to 4 bases, leaving 3 bases not matched to a gene. The CDR3: CAWRLAGAADTQYF. The CDR3 nucleotides read TGTGCCTGGAGACTAGCGGGAGCGGCAGATACGCAGTATTTT.

The V and J genes are TRBV5-1 and TRBJ2-3; D may be TRBD2 (5 bases). This CDR3 comprises 14 residues. CDR1 is SGHRS and CDR2 is YFSETQ in the germline V gene. The germline V and J ends were trimmed by 4 bases and 1 base, with 10 bases remaining between them. The CDR3 coding sequence is TGCGCCAGCAGCCCAGCGGTGGGCACAGATACGCAGTATTTT. Translated: CASSPAVGTDTQYF. Based on the CDR3 plus reference TRBV5-1 and TRBJ2-3, the full variable domain is KAGVTQTPRYLIKTRGQQVTLSCSPISGHRSVSWYQQTPGQGLQFLFEYFSETQRNKGNFPGRFSGRQFSNSRSEMNVSTLELGDSALYLCASSPAVGTDTQYFGPGTRLTVL.

This clone has just one count. This chain links TRBV29-1 with TRBJ2-1; the match to TRBD2 covers 7 bases. The germline gives CDR1 SQVTM, CDR2 ANQGSEA. With 5 bases clipped from V and 7 bases from J, the junction kept 5 bases outside the gene matches. There are 12 residues in the CDR3. In nucleotides, the CDR3 is TGCAGCGTTCAACTTAGCGGGAATGAGCAGTTCTTC. Translating gives CSVQLSGNEQFF.

The J gene is TRBJ2-2, the V gene TRBV7-9, with 10 nucleotides matching TRBD2. Germline CDR1 reads SEHNR; CDR2 reads FQNEAQ (reference sequence). Trimming removed 5 bases from V and 1 base from J; junction bases left unmatched: 4. CDR3 size: 16 residues. The CDR3 here is CASSLTSGVNTGELFF. CDR3 nucleotide sequence: TGTGCCAGCAGCCTTACTAGCGGGGTGAACACCGGGGAGCTGTTTTTT.

J is TRBJ2-1 and V is TRBV4-3; TRBD2 agrees at 8 bases. V trimming: 4 bases; J trimming: 4 bases; junction bases outside the gene matches: 6. The CDR3 is 15 amino acids. Per germline, CDR1 LGHNA and CDR2 YSLEER. The CDR3 loop reads CASSPGREVYNEQFF. The CDR3 nucleotides read TGCGCCAGCAGCCCAGGGCGGGAGGTTTACAATGAGCAGTTCTTC.

V gene TRBV18 combines with J gene TRBJ2-5, with 10 bases aligning to TRBD2. The trim removed 1 base at V and 1 base at J, leaving 3 bases unmatched. This CDR3 is 16 amino acids long. From germline, CDR1 is KGHSH and CDR2 LQKENI. Here the CDR3 DNA reads TGTGCCAGCTCACCACTAAGCGGGAGGGCCCAAGAGACCCAGTACTTC. This gives the protein CASSPLSGRAQETQYF.

The rearrangement links TRBV5-1 to TRBJ1-3; the D is unclear. V gave up 0 bases and J gave up 0 bases, with 7 bases separating them. Germline V lookup: CDR1 SGHRS, CDR2 YFSETQ. The CDR3 runs 15 residues. The CDR3 spells CASSLDQSSGNTIYF. CDR3 bases: TGCGCCAGCAGCTTGGATCAAAGCTCTGGAAACACCATATATTTT. The complete variable domain, with remaining parts taken from reference TRBV5-1 and TRBJ1-3, reads KAGVTQTPRYLIKTRGQQVTLSCSPISGHRSVSWYQQTPGQGLQFLFEYFSETQRNKGNFPGRFSGRQFSNSRSEMNVSTLELGDSALYLCASSLDQSSGNTIYFGEGSWLTVV.

The V call is TRBV5-1, the J call TRBJ1-4; D might be TRBD1 (5 bases). This CDR3 is 16 amino acids long. Germline V gives CDR1 SGHRS, CDR2 YFSETQ. Trimming cost V 1 base and J 0 bases, with 10 bases left between them. The CDR3 DNA sequence: TGCGCCAGCAGCTTGACCGGGACGACAACTAATGAAAAACTGTTTTTT. It encodes CASSLTGTTTNEKLFF. Together with reference TRBV5-1 and TRBJ1-4, the CDR3 gives the full variable domain: KAGVTQTPRYLIKTRGQQVTLSCSPISGHRSVSWYQQTPGQGLQFLFEYFSETQRNKGNFPGRFSGRQFSNSRSEMNVSTLELGDSALYLCASSLTGTTTNEKLFFGSGTQLSVL.

The V call is TRBV9, the J call TRBJ2-3, with 7 bases identical to TRBD2. The CDR3 runs 13 residues. After removal of 3 bases from V and 5 bases from J, the junction contained 3 bases not matched to a gene. Germline V gives CDR1 SGDLS, CDR2 YYNGEE. The CDR3 region has the DNA TGTGCCAGCAGCGAAGGGAGGGGAGATACGCAGTATTTT. Translation: CASSEGRGDTQYF.

This sequence joins TRBV6-5 and TRBJ2-7; the D gene is possibly TRBD2 (5 bases). CDR1 and CDR2 (germline): MNHEY, SVGAGI. The ends were cut back, 7 bases at V and 6 bases at J, with 10 bases in the middle. This CDR3 comprises 11 residues. CDR3 nucleotides: TGTGCCAGCACCTGGAGCGGCGAGCAGTACTTC. It is translated as CASTWSGEQYF.

This chain connects TRBV5-6 to TRBJ2-4; TRBD1 matches 9 bases. Trimming took 1 base from V and 4 from J; bases not matched to a gene: 6. The CDR3 consists of 16 residues. CDR1 is SGHDT, CDR2 YYEEEE, per germline. The CDR3 loop reads CASSLTGGFGKNIQYF. CDR3 nucleotides: TGTGCCAGCAGCTTGACAGGGGGCTTTGGGAAAAACATTCAGTACTTC.

This chain connects TRBV5-1 to TRBJ2-2; 7 nucleotides match TRBD1. The ends lost 4 bases at V and 5 bases at J; junction bases unmatched: 8. Looked up from germline, CDR1 is SGHRS and CDR2 is YFSETQ. CDR3 size: 15 residues. The CDR3 DNA is TGCGCCAGCAGCCAGACAGGGTCACGGACCGGGGAGCTGTTTTTT. Amino acid sequence: CASSQTGSRTGELFF.

This clone was seen once. The V gene is TRBV4-2, the J gene TRBJ1-1; D remains ambiguous. The germline V gene has CDR1 LGHNA and CDR2 YNFKEQ. CDR3 length: 14 residues. V was cut by 3 bases and J by 1 base, with 9 bases left in between. CDR3 nucleotides: TGTGCCAGCAGCCAGGCCGGGAAGAACACTGAAGCTTTCTTT. This translates into CASSQAGKNTEAFF.

The V gene is TRBV7-9, the J gene TRBJ1-1, with unresolved D. The germline CDR1 and CDR2 sequences are SEHNR and FQNEAQ (reference sequence). The CDR3 loop spans 9 amino acids. Trimming cost V 11 bases and J 5 bases, with 6 bases left between them. Written as DNA, the CDR3 is TGTGCCTTCTCGACTGAAGCTTTCTTT. Its protein product is CAFSTEAFF.